A selection of T cell receptor beta chains follows, all from one sample in a study of T cell responses to AZD1222 COVID-19 vaccine. Assay used: immunoSEQ multiplex PCR; TCRdb lists only in-frame clones, some missing. This sample has some 200,000 clones, with about 89% found just once. The input for sequencing was peripheral blood, taken 28 days after the second AZD1222 dose. The source is an adult who received the AZD1222 COVID-19 vaccine. Each CDR3 is given with its conserved first and last residue. The D gene is left open where the match is weak. A clone size is listed for some rows: how often the clone was seen (once, few, many), or a class if it is expanded.

D | J | size | V | DNA | CDR3
TRBD1 | TRBJ1-2 | . | TRBV28 | TGTGCCAGCGGTCACCGGGACAGGGTCTATGGCTACACCTTC | CASGHRDRVYGYTF
. | TRBJ2-1 | . | TRBV7-9 | TGTGCCAGCAGTTACGGAGGGAGCCTCTCCTACAATGAGCAGTTCTTC | CASSYGGSLSYNEQFF
TRBD1 | TRBJ2-7 | . | TRBV6-2/TRBV6-3 | TGTGCCAGCAGTTACAGCGCCGGGACAGGGGGGGAGCAGTACTTC | CASSYSAGTGGEQYF
TRBD1 | TRBJ1-1 | . | TRBV4-1 | TGCGCCAGCAGCCGATCGACAGGGGCCAACACTGAAGCTTTCTTT | CASSRSTGANTEAFF
TRBD1 | TRBJ1-2 | . | TRBV2 | TGTGCCAGCGGACCGACAGGGAAGAACTATGGCTACACCTTC | CASGPTGKNYGYTF
. | TRBJ2-7 | . | TRBV6-5 | TGTGCCAGCACGTCGCTAGTTTCCTACGAGCAGTACTTC | CASTSLVSYEQYF
TRBD2 | TRBJ2-1 | . | TRBV4-2 | TGTGCCAGCAGCCAAGGGTCGGGGGGGAGTCGGTACAATGAGCAGTTCTTC | CASSQGSGGSRYNEQFF
TRBD1 | TRBJ1-5 | . | TRBV28 | TGTGCCAGCAGTCCGATCTCAGGGGGGCGACAGCCCCAGCATTTT | CASSPISGGRQPQHF
. | TRBJ2-1 | . | TRBV28 | TGTGCCAGCAGCTTTTCGGGCTGGGCGAGCTCCTACAATGAGCAGTTCTTC | CASSFSGWASSYNEQFF
. | TRBJ2-7 | few | TRBV11-2 | TGTGCCAGCAGCCTCGGGACCGGAGCCTACGAGCAGTACTTC | CASSLGTGAYEQYF
. | TRBJ2-7 | . | TRBV3-1/TRBV3-2 | TGTGCCAGCAGCCAAGGGGGCTACGAGCAGTACTTC | CASSQGGYEQYF
TRBD2 | TRBJ2-7 | . | TRBV11-3 | TGTGCCAGCAGCTCTAGGACTAGCGAGGTTTACGAGCAGTACTTC | CASSSRTSEVYEQYF
. | TRBJ2-7 | . | TRBV11-1 | TGTGCCAGCAGCAAAGGGGGCTACGAGCAGTACTTC | CASSKGGYEQYF
. | TRBJ2-2 | . | TRBV18 | TGTGCCAGCTCATTCGACCGTACTACCGGGGAGCTGTTTTTT | CASSFDRTTGELFF
. | TRBJ1-5 | . | TRBV12-5 | TGTGCTAGTGGTTTGGTCCTTTTTCAGCCCCAGCATTTT | CASGLVLFQPQHF
TRBD2 | TRBJ2-7 | . | TRBV7-7 | TGTGCTAGCAGCGCAGAGGGGGGACTAGCGGGAGTCTTCGAGCAGTACTTC | CASSAEGGLAGVFEQYF
TRBD2 | TRBJ2-1 | . | TRBV7-9 | TGTGCCAGCAGTCACGCCTCTGGACTAGTTGCGCAGTTCTTC | CASSHASGLVAQFF
TRBD2 | TRBJ2-1 | . | TRBV7-3 | TGTGCCAGCAGCTTAGGGACAACTAGCGGGACGAATGAGCAGTTCTTC | CASSLGTTSGTNEQFF
. | TRBJ1-1 | once | TRBV29-1 | TGCAGCGTTGAACGAAACACTGAAGCTTTCTTT | CSVERNTEAFF
TRBD1 | TRBJ1-5 | . | TRBV19 | TGTGCCAGTAGCGTTCTCCGGGACAGGGCCAATCAGCCCCAGCATTTT | CASSVLRDRANQPQHF
TRBD1 | TRBJ1-2 | . | TRBV3-1/TRBV3-2 | TGTGCCAGCAGCATCCGGACAGGGTACGGCTACACCTTC | CASSIRTGYGYTF
TRBD1 | TRBJ2-7 | . | TRBV27 | TGTGCCAGCGCCCAGGCCCAGGGGGAACGTTACGAGCAGTACTTC | CASAQAQGERYEQYF
. | TRBJ2-2 | . | TRBV27 | TGTGCCAGCACAACAGGTTACACCGGGGAGCTGTTTTTT | CASTTGYTGELFF
TRBD1 | TRBJ1-2 | . | TRBV4-2 | TGTGCCAGCAGCCAAGAGATAACAGGGGGTCACTATGGCTACACCTTC | CASSQEITGGHYGYTF
. | TRBJ1-6 | . | TRBV27 | TGTGCCAGCAGTTTCCACAGCAATTCACCCCTCCACTTT | CASSFHSNSPLHF
. | TRBJ1-1 | few | TRBV6-6 | TGTGCCAGCAGCTCCGGTGGGGGTTCTGGAGCTTTCTTT | CASSSGGGSGAFF
. | TRBJ2-1 | . | TRBV5-1 | TGCGCCAGCAGCCCCGGTTGGCCGGGGAACTCCTACAATGAGCAGTTCTTC | CASSPGWPGNSYNEQFF
. | TRBJ1-2 | . | TRBV28 | TGTGCCAGCAGCCCCCCCGGGTCGGATGGCTACACCTTC | CASSPPGSDGYTF
TRBD1 | TRBJ1-5 | few | TRBV6-5 | TGTGCCAGCAGATCCGGACAGGAGCCCCAGCATTTT | CASRSGQEPQHF
TRBD2 | TRBJ2-3 | . | TRBV3-1/TRBV3-2 | TGTGCCAGCAGCCATCTAGCGGGAGGGACCACAGATACGCAGTATTTT | CASSHLAGGTTDTQYF
. | TRBJ2-7 | . | TRBV10-3 | TGTGCCATCAGTGGGACAGAGAGCTACGAGCAGTACTTC | CAISGTESYEQYF
. | TRBJ2-4 | . | TRBV4-1 | TGCGCCAGCAGCCAAGATCGGGAAGCGGTCTTAGCCAAAAACATTCAGTACTTC | CASSQDREAVLAKNIQYF
TRBD2 | TRBJ2-1 | once | TRBV7-2 | TGTGCCAGCAGCGCAAGCGGGAGGGCCTACAATGAGCAGTTCTTC | CASSASGRAYNEQFF